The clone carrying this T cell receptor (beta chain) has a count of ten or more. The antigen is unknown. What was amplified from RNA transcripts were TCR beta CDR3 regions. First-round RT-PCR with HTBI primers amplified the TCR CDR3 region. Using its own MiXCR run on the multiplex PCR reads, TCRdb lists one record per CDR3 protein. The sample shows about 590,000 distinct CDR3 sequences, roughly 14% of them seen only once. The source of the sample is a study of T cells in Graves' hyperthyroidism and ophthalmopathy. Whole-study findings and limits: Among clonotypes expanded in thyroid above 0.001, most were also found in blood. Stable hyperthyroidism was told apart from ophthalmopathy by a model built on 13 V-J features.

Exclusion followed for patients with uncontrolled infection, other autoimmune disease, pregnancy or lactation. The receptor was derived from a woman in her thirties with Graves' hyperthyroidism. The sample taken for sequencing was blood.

The CDR3 region is CASSFKLDQPQHF. CDR3 in DNA: TGTGCCAGCAGTTTTAAGTTAGATCAGCCCCAGCATTTT. The genes are TRBV27 and TRBJ1-5; no reliable D call. The CDR3 spans 13 residues. Trimming removed 3 bases at V and 5 bases at J, with 8 bases between. In germline, CDR1 is MNHEY, CDR2 SMNVEV (reference sequence).